This T cell receptor beta chain was sequenced for a study of shared clonotypes between healthy human individuals. Study-level findings and limits: Sequencing depth was predicted to influence how clonotypes are shared among donors. Rarefaction exposed incomplete sorted-subset sequencing despite large depth.

V lost 0 bases to trimming and J lost 4 bases, with 7 bases between them. CDR1 is SGHVS and CDR2 is FQNEAQ in the germline V gene. CDR3 size: 14 residues. This clone was seen once. Its antigen is still unknown. Other DNA variants within this sample encode the same CDR3. CD45RO negativity and positive selection for CCR7 defined naive CD8 cells, a population that excluded terminally differentiated effector memory CD45RA+ cells. Adult donors, all healthy and HIV-negative, had no recent acute infections or vaccinations. Splitting of each subset's genomic DNA was done evenly across several immunoSEQ plates. Sequencing used immunoSEQ multiplex PCR; TCRdb keeps in-frame clones, though not all of them. The sample carries over 800,000 clones, almost 95% recorded once.

The sequence was collected from a man aged 25 to 45 in good health. The gene calls are TRBV7-8 and TRBJ2-1, with D possibly being TRBD2 (5 bases). The source material was naive CD8+ T cells sorted from blood. In DNA, the CDR3 is TGTGCCAGCAGCTTAGCGGGAGCATACAATGAGCAGTTCTTC. Protein sequence: CASSLAGAYNEQFF.